One sample yielded the 6 T cell receptor beta chains listed below, sequenced in a study of technical replicates of blood from a handful of donors (dated by TCRdb to 2015 to 2018). Library method: the immunoSEQ multiplex PCR assay. This is the immuneACCESS table as TCRdb keeps it, with only in-frame sequences that have V and J called. A part of the clones is gone; compared with another copy, unresolved V genes explain less than half, and the rest is unexplained. The sample table records 75,000 to 90,000 clones; 85% to 95% of these occur just once. The top ten hold approximately 0.35% of the sample. Source material: T cells isolated from PBMCs. The source is a human donor in good health.

V gene TRBV5-6 combines with J gene TRBJ2-1, with TRBD1 matching over 7 bases. The CDR3 is made up of 15 amino acids. Germline values: CDR1 SGHDT, CDR2 YYEEEE. Trimming cost V 3 bases and J 4 bases; bases outside gene matches: 7. CDR3 residues: CASSSDRVEYNEQFF. The CDR3 DNA sequence: TGTGCCAGCAGCTCCGACAGGGTTGAGTACAATGAGCAGTTCTTC.

CDR3 nucleotide sequence: TGTGCCTGGAGTTTCGGGGTCGCGAGGTTCTACGAGCAGTACTTC. This sequence encodes CAWSFGVARFYEQYF. The chain employs TRBV30 and TRBJ2-7; a weak D match, TRBD2 (5 bases). V was pared by 2 bases and J by 3 bases, with 17 bases between. Germline values: CDR1 GTSNPN, CDR2 SVGIG (reference sequence). This CDR3 is built from 15 residues.

CDR3 sequence (DNA): TGCAGCGTCCTAATCGTGTCGGATACGCAGTATTTT. Amino acids: CSVLIVSDTQYF. This chain joins TRBV29-1 and TRBJ2-3; D gene unclear. V was cut by 6 bases and J by 6 bases, with 13 bases left in between. The CDR3 is 12 amino acids. Germline V gene lookup returns CDR1 SQVTM and CDR2 ANQGSEA.

The rearrangement joins TRBV2 to TRBJ2-7; 7 nucleotides agree with TRBD2. The CDR3 has 14 residues. CDR1 and CDR2 from the germline V gene are SNHLY and FYNNEI. J was trimmed by 7 bases and V by 3 bases; bases with no gene match: 9. Here the CDR3 reads CASSEFLADEEQYF. Written as DNA, the CDR3 is TGTGCCAGCAGTGAGTTTCTAGCGGATGAGGAGCAGTACTTC.

This chain uses TRBV5-1 with TRBJ2-2; perhaps TRBD2 as D (6 bases). This CDR3 has 15 residues. V was trimmed by 0 bases and J by 7 bases, leaving 13 bases between them. In germline, CDR1 is SGHRS, CDR2 YFSETQ. The DNA for the CDR3 is TGCGCCAGCAGCTTGGAAGCGGGCATGTTCGGGGAGCTGTTTTTT. Translating it yields CASSLEAGMFGELFF. The entire variable domain, with the rest obtained from reference TRBV5-1 and TRBJ2-2, is as follows: KAGVTQTPRYLIKTRGQQVTLSCSPISGHRSVSWYQQTPGQGLQFLFEYFSETQRNKGNFPGRFSGRQFSNSRSEMNVSTLELGDSALYLCASSLEAGMFGELFFGEGSRLTVL.

The chain links TRBV29-1 to TRBJ2-1; perhaps TRBD2 as D (6 bases). In germline, CDR1 is SQVTM, CDR2 ANQGSEA. V was clipped by 0 bases and J by 8 bases, with 17 bases between them. The CDR3 contains 15 residues. CDR3 region: CSVEDSTSSRDEQFF. The CDR3 DNA is TGCAGCGTTGAAGACAGTACTAGCTCGAGGGATGAGCAGTTCTTC.